Presented here are 17 T cell receptor beta chains from one specimen sequenced in a study of cytomegalovirus exposure and HLA in healthy donors. PCR involved 60 Vbeta and 13 Jbeta primers. The assay was immunoSEQ multiplex PCR, and TCRdb's table has in-frame clones only and misses some. The sample consists of about 120,000 clones, over 8.5% of them appearing once. Sequencing was performed on PBMCs. Receptor source: a woman aged 40 to 49 in good health and CMV-seropositive.

The V gene is TRBV19, the J gene TRBJ2-7; 11 bases align to TRBD1. This CDR3 contains 14 residues. J was trimmed by 6 bases and V by 5 bases; bases with no gene match: 6. Germline CDR1 and CDR2: LNHDA and SQIVND (reference sequence). CDR3 in amino acids: CASSPRDRGGEQYF. The CDR3 DNA is TGTGCCAGTAGTCCCAGGGACAGGGGGGGCGAGCAGTACTTC.

This chain links TRBV4-2 with TRBJ1-1; TRBD1 might be the D (6 bases). CDR3 length equals 14 residues. Germline V gene data show CDR1 as LGHNA and CDR2 as YNFKEQ. Deletions cut 4 bases from V and 5 bases from J, with 14 bases between. The CDR3 spells CASSLLQGGTEAFF. In DNA, the CDR3 is TGTGCCAGCAGCCTTTTACAGGGAGGGACTGAAGCTTTCTTT.

This clone has a handful of counts. The rearrangement joins TRBV5-1 to TRBJ2-7, with 7 bases identical to TRBD1. Germline V gene data show CDR1 as SGHRS and CDR2 as YFSETQ. The CDR3 covers 17 residues. V lost 4 bases to trimming and J lost 0 bases; unmatched junction nucleotides: 13. The CDR3, as DNA: TGCGCCAGCAGCCCGGGACAGCCTATGTCGGGCTCCTACGAGCAGTACTTC. It specifies CASSPGQPMSGSYEQYF.

This clone occurred a few times. The rearrangement links TRBV28 to TRBJ2-3; 8 bases are shared with TRBD2. J gave up 2 bases and V 8 bases, and 3 bases lay outside the gene matches. Germline V gene sequence: CDR1 MDHEN, CDR2 SYDVKM. CDR3 size: 13 residues. The CDR3 loop is CASRGGNTDTQYF. For the CDR3, the DNA is TGTGCCAGCCGGGGGGGGAACACAGATACGCAGTATTTT.

The V gene is TRBV25-1, the J gene TRBJ1-6, with TRBD1 identical over 10 bases. Trimming took 2 bases from V and 7 from J; bases not matched to a gene: 5. CDR1 MGHDK and CDR2 SYGVNS come from the germline V gene. This CDR3 comprises 16 residues. CDR3: CASSERTGGPNSPLHF. The CDR3 coding sequence is TGTGCCAGCAGTGAAAGGACAGGGGGGCCAAATTCACCCCTCCACTTT.

The chain employs TRBV19 and TRBJ1-4, with 9 positions matching TRBD1. Losses at the gene ends were 5 bases for V and 7 bases for J; bases not matched to a gene: 5. The length of the CDR3 is 14 residues. Per germline, CDR1 LNHDA and CDR2 SQIVND (reference sequence). In DNA form, the CDR3 reads TGTGCCAGTAGTCCGGGACAGGGAAGTGAAAAACTGTTTTTT. Translating gives CASSPGQGSEKLFF.

This clone was observed a single time. The chain links TRBV27 to TRBJ1-1; TRBD1 is a possible D gene (5 bases). This CDR3 is built from 15 residues. V was pared by 8 bases and J by 0 bases, with 16 bases between. Looked up from germline, CDR1 is MNHEY and CDR2 is SMNVEV (reference sequence). CDR3 nucleotides: TGTGCCAGCCGGGGGGGTGCCCTTTTGAACACTGAAGCTTTCTTT. This encodes CASRGGALLNTEAFF.

As concerns this clone: Different DNA sequences within this sample yield the same CDR3. The V gene is TRBV19, the J gene TRBJ2-2, with TRBD1 as a possible D gene (6 bases). This CDR3 contains 14 residues. CDR1 is LNHDA and CDR2 is SQIVND in the germline V gene (reference sequence). The V end was cut by 7 bases, the J end by 1 base, with 10 bases between. The CDR3 spells CASMQGRNTGELFF. CDR3 sequence (DNA): TGTGCCAGTATGCAGGGGAGGAACACCGGGGAGCTGTTTTTT.

This clone has just one count. The rearrangement joins TRBV5-1 to TRBJ2-2, with a tentative D call TRBD1 (6 bases). The CDR3 covers 15 residues. V shed 4 bases and J shed 4 bases, with 14 bases lying between them. Germline V gene lookup returns CDR1 SGHRS and CDR2 YFSETQ. The CDR3: CASSPRGDITGELFF. CDR3 nucleotides: TGCGCCAGCAGCCCCAGGGGAGATATCACCGGGGAGCTGTTTTTT.

The chain employs TRBV6-1 and TRBJ2-7; D uncertain. In germline, CDR1 is MNHNS, CDR2 SASEGT. Trimming shortened V by 7 bases and J by 0 bases, and 13 bases separated the two germline ends. The length of the CDR3 is 14 residues. In nucleotides, the CDR3 is TGTGCCAGCACCGGAGCCTTGAGCTCCTACGAGCAGTACTTC. Protein sequence: CASTGALSSYEQYF.

This clone showed up just a few times. V usage is TRBV14 and J usage is TRBJ2-5, with 8 positions matching TRBD2. In germline, CDR1 is SGHDN, CDR2 FVKESK. The J segment lost 5 bases and the V segment lost 0 bases, leaving 5 bases of the junction unmatched. CDR3 length: 15 residues. DNA for the CDR3: TGTGCCAGCAGCCAAGAACGGGGGGGCTTCGAGACCCAGTACTTC. Amino acids: CASSQERGGFETQYF.

There are a few counts of this clone. The chain has TRBV4-1 and TRBJ1-5; no definite D call. V lost 6 bases and J 0 bases, leaving 12 bases between the germline ends. Germline V gene data show CDR1 as MGHRA and CDR2 as YSYEKL. The CDR3 sequence is 15 residues long. CDR3 sequence reads: CASRTELYSNQPQHF. CDR3 bases: TGCGCCAGCAGGACGGAGCTTTATAGCAATCAGCCCCAGCATTTT.

Comments on this clone: Other DNA sequences in this sample translate to the same CDR3. The chain employs TRBV5-5 and TRBJ1-5, with D maybe TRBD1 (6 bases). Looked up from germline, CDR1 is SGHKS and CDR2 is YYEKEE (reference sequence). The CDR3 runs to 15 residues. Trimming cost V 0 bases and J 4 bases, with 11 bases left between them. This CDR3 is CASSLAYGQNQPQHF. Written as DNA, the CDR3 is TGTGCCAGCAGCTTGGCCTACGGACAGAATCAGCCCCAGCATTTT.

This clone was observed a handful of times. The rearrangement joins TRBV5-1 to TRBJ1-2; tentatively, D is TRBD1 (6 bases). V was clipped by 3 bases and J by 0 bases, with 15 bases between them. The CDR3 extends over 16 amino acids. Looked up from germline, CDR1 is SGHRS and CDR2 is YFSETQ. CDR3 residues: CASSSGQPASNYGYTF. The CDR3 nucleotides read TGCGCCAGCAGCTCCGGACAGCCAGCATCTAACTATGGCTACACCTTC.

The chain recombines TRBV5-1 with TRBJ1-5, with TRBD1 matching over 7 bases. CDR3 size: 15 residues. The V segment lost 0 bases and the J segment 4 bases; nucleotides outside the gene matches: 4. Germline CDR1 reads SGHRS; CDR2 reads YFSETQ. This CDR3 is CASSLAGTVNQPQHF. The CDR3 coding sequence is TGCGCCAGCAGCTTGGCCGGGACAGTTAATCAGCCCCAGCATTTT.

A few counts support this clone. This chain joins TRBV27 and TRBJ2-2, with D uncertain. The CDR3 loop spans 11 amino acids. In germline, CDR1 is MNHEY, CDR2 SMNVEV (reference sequence). With 8 bases removed from V and 2 bases from J, the gap between germline ends came to 3 bases. The CDR3 coding sequence is TGTGCCAGCTCTAACACCGGGGAGCTGTTTTTT. It specifies CASSNTGELFF.

The chain recombines TRBV6-6 with TRBJ2-5, with 7 positions matching TRBD2. The CDR3 covers 16 residues. V lost 2 bases to trimming and J lost 0 bases; unmatched junction nucleotides: 6. Germline V gene sequence: CDR1 MNHNY, CDR2 SVGAGI (reference sequence). CDR3 nucleotide sequence: TGTGCCAGCAGTTACCCCCCCGGGAGGTACCAAGAGACCCAGTACTTC. As protein: CASSYPPGRYQETQYF.